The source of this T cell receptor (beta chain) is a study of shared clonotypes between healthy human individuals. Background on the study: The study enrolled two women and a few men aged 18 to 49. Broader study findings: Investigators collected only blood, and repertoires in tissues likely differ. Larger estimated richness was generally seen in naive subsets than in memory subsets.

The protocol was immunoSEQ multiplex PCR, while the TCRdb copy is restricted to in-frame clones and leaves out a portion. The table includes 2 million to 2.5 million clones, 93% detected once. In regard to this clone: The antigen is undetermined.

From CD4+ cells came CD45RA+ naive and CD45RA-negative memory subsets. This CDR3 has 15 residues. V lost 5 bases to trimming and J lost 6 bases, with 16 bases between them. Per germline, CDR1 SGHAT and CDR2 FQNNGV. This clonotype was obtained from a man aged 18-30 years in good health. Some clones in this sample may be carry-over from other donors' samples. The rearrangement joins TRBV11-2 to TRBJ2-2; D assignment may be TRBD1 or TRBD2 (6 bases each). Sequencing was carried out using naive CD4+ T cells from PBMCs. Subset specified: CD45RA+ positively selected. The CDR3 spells CASSRGLGGSGELFF. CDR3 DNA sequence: TGTGCCAGCAGCCGGGGCTTGGGGGGCTCCGGGGAGCTGTTTTTT.